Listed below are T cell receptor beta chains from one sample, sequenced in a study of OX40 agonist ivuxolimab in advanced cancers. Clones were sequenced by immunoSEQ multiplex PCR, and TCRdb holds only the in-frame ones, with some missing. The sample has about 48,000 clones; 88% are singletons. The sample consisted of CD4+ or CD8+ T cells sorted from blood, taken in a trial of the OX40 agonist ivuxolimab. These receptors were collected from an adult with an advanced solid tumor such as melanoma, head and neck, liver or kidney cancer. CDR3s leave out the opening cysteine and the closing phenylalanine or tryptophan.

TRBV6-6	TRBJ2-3	ASSYVGRTDTQY
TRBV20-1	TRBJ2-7	SALDYEQY
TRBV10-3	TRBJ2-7	AISEEGQGGIYEQY
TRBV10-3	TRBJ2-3	AIKEADTQY
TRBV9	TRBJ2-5	ASTRTSRYQETQY
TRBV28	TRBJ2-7	ASSRTLSSYEQY
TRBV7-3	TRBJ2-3	ASSLKGADTQY
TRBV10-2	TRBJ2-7	ASIQTGTSEQY
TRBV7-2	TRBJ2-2	ASSVVVGGELF
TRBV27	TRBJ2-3	ASRGQRGALRGTDTQY
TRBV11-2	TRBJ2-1	ASSVTPANEQF
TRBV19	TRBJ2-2	ASTLFSVNTGELF
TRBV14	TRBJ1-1	ASSQDFHLGEGRNEAF
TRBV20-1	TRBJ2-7	SAASGDEQY
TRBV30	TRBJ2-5	AWQVLMETQY
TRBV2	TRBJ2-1	ASSLPGQGNEQF
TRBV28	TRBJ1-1	ATQPGHMNTEAF
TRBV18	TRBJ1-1	ASSPLGVGDEAF
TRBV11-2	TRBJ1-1	ASDHGTVEGAF
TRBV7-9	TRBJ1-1	ASSLSEGGTEAF
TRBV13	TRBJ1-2	ASRPPGQGLRGYT
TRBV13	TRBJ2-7	ASSLGRNEQY
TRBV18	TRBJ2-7	ASSRSGQGQDEQY
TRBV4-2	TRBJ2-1	ASSQDPGGPYNEQF
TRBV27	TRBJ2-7	ASSTGAGKQY